A selection of T cell receptor beta chains follows, all from one sample in a study of blood T cells in healthy people across ages. Via MiXCR, TCRdb re-called the 5' RACE reads, giving one row per CDR3 protein. The sample lists fewer than 1.5 million distinct CDR3 sequences; roughly 40% were seen once. The sequenced sample consisted of blood. The receptors stem from a woman aged 18-30 years in good health. Each CDR3 is given with its conserved first and last residue. Each record gives: J gene, V gene, clone size, D gene, CDR3 DNA, CDR3 protein. A D gene is named only where the DNA matches it firmly. The size of a clone is reported for some rows only, either as once, few or many, or as a class for expanded clones.

>TRBJ2-7|TRBV20-1|few|NA
TGCAGTGCTATTTGGGGCTCCTACGAGCAGTACTTC
CSAIWGSYEQYF
>TRBJ1-5|TRBV9|NA|TRBD1
TGTGCCAGCAGCGCAGGGGGCGCAGGCAATCAGCCCCGGCATTTT
CASSAGGAGNQPRHF
>TRBJ2-1|TRBV11-2|few|NA
TGTGCCAGCAGCTTATTTAGTCTACAGACCTACAATGAGCAGTTCTTC
CASSLFSLQTYNEQFF
>TRBJ2-5|TRBV20-1|few|TRBD2
TGCAGTGCGGAGGGGCTAGCGGGGGAGTACCAAGAGACCCAGTACTTC
CSAEGLAGEYQETQYF
>TRBJ2-5|TRBV7-2|NA|TRBD2
TGTGCCAGCAGCTTAAGTAGCCGCGCGGGGGGGCGAGAGACCCAGTACTTC
CASSLSSRAGGRETQYF
>TRBJ2-3|TRBV27|few|TRBD1
TGTGCCAGCAGTCCGGGGACAGGGGCTAGCACAGATACGCAGTATTTT
CASSPGTGASTDTQYF
>TRBJ1-2|TRBV28|few|TRBD1
TGTGCCAGCAGGGACAGGGACAACTATGGCTACACCTTC
CASRDRDNYGYTF
>TRBJ1-1|TRBV3-1|few|NA
TGTGCCAGCAGCCAAGCCTTCTCTGAAGCTTTCTTT
CASSQAFSEAFF
>TRBJ1-5|TRBV6-1|few|NA
TGTGCCAGCAGTGAGGGTGTGGCCGGGTTGCCCCAGCATTTT
CASSEGVAGLPQHF
>TRBJ2-3|TRBV27|NA|TRBD2
TGTGCCAGCAGTTTAGGACTAGCATACGATACGCAGTATTTT
CASSLGLAYDTQYF
>TRBJ2-1|TRBV3-1|NA|NA
TGTGCCAGCAGCCATGTCACGGGAGCCATTTCCTACAATGAGCAGTTCTTC
CASSHVTGAISYNEQFF
>TRBJ2-5|TRBV20-1|NA|TRBD2
TGCAGTGCTAGTGGGGTAGCGGGGGTTGAGACCCAGTACTTC
CSASGVAGVETQYF
>TRBJ2-1|TRBV29-1|NA|TRBD1
TGCAGCGTTGAAGATGGGACAGGGTTATCCTACGAGCAGTTCTTC
CSVEDGTGLSYEQFF
>TRBJ2-1|TRBV10-1|few|NA
TGCGCCAGCTCCGGCCCGTCCAATGAGCAGTTCTTC
CASSGPSNEQFF
>TRBJ2-5|TRBV6-1|few|NA
TGTGCCAGCAGTGTTGGGGGAGAGGGAGAGACCCAGTACTTC
CASSVGGEGETQYF
>TRBJ2-1|TRBV11-2|NA|NA
TGTGCCAGCAGCTTAGAGGGTTGGGGGGCCTACGAGCAGTTCTTC
CASSLEGWGAYEQFF
>TRBJ2-7|TRBV3-1|few|NA
TGTGCCAGCAGCCAAGAAGGGTTGAACGAGCAGTACTTC
CASSQEGLNEQYF
>TRBJ2-3|TRBV18|few|NA
TGTGCCAGCTCACCTCGGCAGCCACGGGGTACTAGCACAGATACGCAGTATTTT
CASSPRQPRGTSTDTQYF
>TRBJ2-4|TRBV12-3/TRBV12-4|NA|TRBD2
TGTGCCAGCAGTTTAGAAGAGGGACTAGCGGGAGTGAAAGAGCAGTACTTC
CASSLEEGLAGVKEQYF
>TRBJ2-1|TRBV15|many|NA
TGTGCCACCAGCACGTACTCCAACAATGAGCAGTTCTTC
CATSTYSNNEQFF
>TRBJ2-7|TRBV10-3|many|NA
TGTGCCATCAGCACAGGGTACGAGCAGTACTTC
CAISTGYEQYF
>TRBJ2-5|TRBV7-2|NA|NA
TGTGCCAGCAGCCGGGTGAATCTGGGGAGTGAGACCCAGTACTTC
CASSRVNLGSETQYF
>TRBJ2-1|TRBV2|NA|TRBD2
TGTGCCTGCACTAGCGGGAAATACAATGAGCAGTTCTTC
CACTSGKYNEQFF
>TRBJ2-3|TRBV27|NA|NA
TGTGCCAGCAGGACACTAGCAGGGGTCCCAGATACGCAGTATTTT
CASRTLAGVPDTQYF
>TRBJ1-1|TRBV29-1|NA|NA
TGCAGCGTTGAAATGTGGGGTGCTGAAGCTTTCTTT
CSVEMWGAEAFF
>TRBJ1-1|TRBV20-1|NA|NA
TGCAGTGCTAACCGCAACAGGGTGGACACTGAAGCTTTCTTT
CSANRNRVDTEAFF
>TRBJ1-1|TRBV6-1|NA|TRBD1
TGTGCCAGCAGTGTATTTTTTATTCGGGGGACAGAGGCTGAAGCTTTCTTT
CASSVFFIRGTEAEAFF
>TRBJ1-1|TRBV20-1|few|TRBD1
TGCAGTGCTGGATCGGTCAGGGGGGGTGAAGCTTTCTTT
CSAGSVRGGEAFF
>TRBJ2-2|TRBV5-1|NA|NA
TGCGCCAGCAGCTTATCCACTCCCCTCGCGAGTACCGGGGAGCTGTTTTTT
CASSLSTPLASTGELFF
>TRBJ2-7|TRBV6-5|few|NA
TGTGCCAGCAGTACCCAGAAGGTTTCAGGGCTCTACGAGCAGTACTTC
CASSTQKVSGLYEQYF
>TRBJ1-1|TRBV4-1|NA|NA
TGCGCCAGCAGCCAGCGCCTGGGGGGTTTGAACACTGAAGCTTTCTTT
CASSQRLGGLNTEAFF
>TRBJ2-2|TRBV4-2|few|TRBD2
TGTGCCAGCAGCCCGACGGCGCTAGCGGGGGATACCGGGGAGCTGTTTTTT
CASSPTALAGDTGELFF
>TRBJ2-5|TRBV20-1|NA|NA
TGCAGTGCTAGATGGAGAGGGATTGAGGAGACCCAGTACTTC
CSARWRGIEETQYF
>TRBJ2-1|TRBV12-3/TRBV12-4|NA|TRBD2
TGTGCCAGCAGCGGACCGGGACTAGCGGCTTCCTACAATGAGCAGTTCTTC
CASSGPGLAASYNEQFF
>TRBJ2-1|TRBV6-2/TRBV6-3|NA|NA
TGTGCCAGCAGTACTCAAACCAGGAGGACCTACAATGAGCAGTTCTTC
CASSTQTRRTYNEQFF
>TRBJ1-3|TRBV10-3|NA|NA
TGTGCCATCAGCCAGGACGTGGCTGGAAACACCATATATTTT
CAISQDVAGNTIYF
>TRBJ2-1|TRBV27|NA|TRBD2
TGTGCCAGCAGTTTAGGGCGGGAGGGCCACAATGAGCAGTTCTTC
CASSLGREGHNEQFF
>TRBJ1-2|TRBV7-2|NA|NA
TGTGCCAGCAGCTCCCCCGGGGGCTTCTATGGCTACACCTTC
CASSSPGGFYGYTF
>TRBJ2-7|TRBV15|NA|TRBD1
TGTACCACCAGCAGCGACGGGACAGGAAAGTCCTACGAGCAGTACTTC
CTTSSDGTGKSYEQYF
>TRBJ1-1|TRBV7-9|NA|NA
TGTGCCAGCAGCCCCTGGGTAGGCACTGAAGCTTTCTTT
CASSPWVGTEAFF
>TRBJ2-1|TRBV11-2|NA|NA
TGTGCCAGCACCCGGCCCACACTGACTAGAACAAGTTCCTACAATGAGCAGTTCTTC
CASTRPTLTRTSSYNEQFF